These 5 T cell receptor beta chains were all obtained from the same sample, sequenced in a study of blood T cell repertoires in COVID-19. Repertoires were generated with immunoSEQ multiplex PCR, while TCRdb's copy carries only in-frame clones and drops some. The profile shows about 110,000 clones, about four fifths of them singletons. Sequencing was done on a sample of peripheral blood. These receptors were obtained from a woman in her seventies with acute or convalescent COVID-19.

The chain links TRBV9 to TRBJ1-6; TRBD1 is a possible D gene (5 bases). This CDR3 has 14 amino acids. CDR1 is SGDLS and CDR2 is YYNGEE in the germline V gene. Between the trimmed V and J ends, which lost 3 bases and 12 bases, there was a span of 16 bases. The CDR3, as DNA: TGTGCCAGCAGCGAGGGGCGACCTCATCAACCCCTCCACTTT. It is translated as CASSEGRPHQPLHF. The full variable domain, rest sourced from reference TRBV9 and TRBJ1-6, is DSGVTQTPKHLITATGQRVTLRCSPRSGDLSVYWYQQSLDQGLQFLIQYYNGEERAKGNILERFSAQQFPDLHSELNLSSLELGDSALYFCASSEGRPHQPLHFGNGTRLTVT.

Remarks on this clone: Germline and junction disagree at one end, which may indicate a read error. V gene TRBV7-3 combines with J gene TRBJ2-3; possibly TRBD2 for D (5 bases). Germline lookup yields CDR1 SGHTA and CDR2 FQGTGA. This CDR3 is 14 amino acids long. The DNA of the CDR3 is TGTGCCAGCAGCTCCCGGACTGGAACAGACACGCAGTATTTT. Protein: CASSSRTGTDTQYF.

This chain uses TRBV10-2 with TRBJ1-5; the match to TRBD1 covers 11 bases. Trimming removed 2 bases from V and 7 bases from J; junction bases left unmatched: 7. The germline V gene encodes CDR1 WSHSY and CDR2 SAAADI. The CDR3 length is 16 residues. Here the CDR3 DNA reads TGCGCCAGCAGTGAGAGTTTGGGGACAGGGGGGCAGCCCCAGCATTTT. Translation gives CASSESLGTGGQPQHF.

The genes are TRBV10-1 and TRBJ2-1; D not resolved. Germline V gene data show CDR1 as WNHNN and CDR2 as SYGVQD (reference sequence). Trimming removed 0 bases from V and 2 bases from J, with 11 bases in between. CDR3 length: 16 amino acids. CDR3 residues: CASSESIGGAYNEQFF. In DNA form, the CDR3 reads TGCGCCAGCAGTGAGTCTATTGGCGGAGCCTACAATGAGCAGTTCTTC.

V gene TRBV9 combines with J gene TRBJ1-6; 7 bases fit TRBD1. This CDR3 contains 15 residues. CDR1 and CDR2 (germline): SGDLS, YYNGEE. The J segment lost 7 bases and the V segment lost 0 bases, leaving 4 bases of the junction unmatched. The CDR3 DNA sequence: TGTGCCAGCAGCGTAGGGTCAGGGGGGAATTCACCCCTCCACTTT. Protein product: CASSVGSGGNSPLHF.